The present TCR beta chain was sequenced within a study of human T cells and chemical hapten exposure. TCRdb reprocessed the RACE reads via MiXCR and lists one record per CDR3 protein. The table has 87,000 or so distinct CDR3 sequences, around 10% seen once. Described time point: pre-sensitization, week 0. Treatment defined: therapeutic diphenylcyclopropenone sensitization with weekly scalp DPC. This CDR3 has 15 amino acids. CDR1 is MNHEY, CDR2 SMNVEV, per germline (reference sequence). V shed 0 bases and J shed 10 bases, with 13 bases lying between them. The input for sequencing was whole blood, taken in connection with sensitization to the hapten diphenylcyclopropenone (DPC). This chain connects TRBV27 to TRBJ1-6; D possibly corresponds to TRBD1 (6 bases). The receptor was derived from a middle-aged woman with alopecia areata. Some clones in this sample may be carry-over from other donors' samples. As DNA, the CDR3 is TGTGCCAGCAGTTTATCCCCCAGGGGTAGGTCACCCCTCCACTTT. Translated, it gives CASSLSPRGRSPLHF.